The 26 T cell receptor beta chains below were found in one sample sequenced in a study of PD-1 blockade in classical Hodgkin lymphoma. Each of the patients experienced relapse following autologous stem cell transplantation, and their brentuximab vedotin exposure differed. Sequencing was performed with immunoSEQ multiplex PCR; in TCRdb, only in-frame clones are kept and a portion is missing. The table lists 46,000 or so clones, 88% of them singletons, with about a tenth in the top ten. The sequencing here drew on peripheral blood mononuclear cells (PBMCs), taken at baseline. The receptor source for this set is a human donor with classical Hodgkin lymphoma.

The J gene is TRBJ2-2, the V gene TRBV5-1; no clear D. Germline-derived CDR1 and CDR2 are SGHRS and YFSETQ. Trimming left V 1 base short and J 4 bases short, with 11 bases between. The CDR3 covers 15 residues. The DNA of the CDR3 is TGCGCCAGCAGCTTGAGTCAGCCCCGCACCGGGGAGCTGTTTTTT. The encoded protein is CASSLSQPRTGELFF. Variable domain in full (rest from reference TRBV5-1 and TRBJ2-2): KAGVTQTPRYLIKTRGQQVTLSCSPISGHRSVSWYQQTPGQGLQFLFEYFSETQRNKGNFPGRFSGRQFSNSRSEMNVSTLELGDSALYLCASSLSQPRTGELFFGEGSRLTVL.

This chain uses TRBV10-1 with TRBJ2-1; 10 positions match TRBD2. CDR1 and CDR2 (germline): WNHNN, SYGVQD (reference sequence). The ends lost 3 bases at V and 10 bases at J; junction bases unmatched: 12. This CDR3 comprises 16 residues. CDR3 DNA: TGCGCCAGCAGTGAAATTCCGGCTAGCGGGAGACAGGAGCAGTTCTTC. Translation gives CASSEIPASGRQEQFF.

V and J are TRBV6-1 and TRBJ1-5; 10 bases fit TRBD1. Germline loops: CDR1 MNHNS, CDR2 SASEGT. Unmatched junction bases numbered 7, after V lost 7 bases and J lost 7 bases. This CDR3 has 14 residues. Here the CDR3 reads CASIRDRGGQPQHF. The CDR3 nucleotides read TGTGCCAGCATCCGGGACAGGGGTGGGCAGCCCCAGCATTTT.

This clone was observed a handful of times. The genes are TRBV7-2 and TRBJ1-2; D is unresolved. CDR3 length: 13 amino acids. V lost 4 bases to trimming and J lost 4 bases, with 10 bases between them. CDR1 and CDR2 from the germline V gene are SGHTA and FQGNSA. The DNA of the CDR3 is TGTGCCAGCAGCTCCCCCTGGGTCTATGGCTACACCTTC. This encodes CASSSPWVYGYTF.

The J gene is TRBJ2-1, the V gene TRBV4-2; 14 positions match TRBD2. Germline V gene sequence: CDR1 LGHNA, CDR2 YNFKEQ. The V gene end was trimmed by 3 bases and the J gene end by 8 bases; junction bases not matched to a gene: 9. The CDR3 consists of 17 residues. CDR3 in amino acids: CASSHGTSGSISDEQFF. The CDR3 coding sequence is TGTGCCAGCAGCCACGGGACTAGCGGGAGCATCTCCGATGAGCAGTTCTTC.

This chain's CDR3 is CASSPRGGRLNTEAFF. CDR3 DNA: TGTGCCAGCTCACCACGTGGGGGGCGCCTGAACACTGAAGCTTTCTTT. J is TRBJ1-1 and V is TRBV18; possible D gene TRBD1, 6 bases. The germline V gene has CDR1 KGHSH and CDR2 LQKENI. The CDR3 is 16 residues long. V was cut by 1 base and J by 0 bases, with 12 bases left in between.

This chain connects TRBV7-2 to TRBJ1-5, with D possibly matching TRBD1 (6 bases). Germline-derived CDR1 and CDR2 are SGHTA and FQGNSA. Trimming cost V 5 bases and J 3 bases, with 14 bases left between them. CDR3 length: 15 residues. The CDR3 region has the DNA TGTGCCAGCAGCCAAGTAACAGGGCCCAATCAGCCCCAGCATTTT. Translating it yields CASSQVTGPNQPQHF.

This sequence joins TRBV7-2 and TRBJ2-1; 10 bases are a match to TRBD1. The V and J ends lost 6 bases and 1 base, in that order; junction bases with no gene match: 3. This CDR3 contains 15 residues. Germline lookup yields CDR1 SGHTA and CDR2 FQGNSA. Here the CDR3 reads CASSPDRGSYNEQFF. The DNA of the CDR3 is TGTGCCAGCAGTCCGGACAGGGGGTCCTACAATGAGCAGTTCTTC. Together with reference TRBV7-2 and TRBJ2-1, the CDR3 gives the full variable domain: GAGVSQSPSNKVTEKGKDVELRCDPISGHTALYWYRQSLGQGLEFLIYFQGNSAPDKSGLPSDRFSAERTGGSVSTLTIQRTQQEDSAVYLCASSPDRGSYNEQFFGPGTRLTVL.

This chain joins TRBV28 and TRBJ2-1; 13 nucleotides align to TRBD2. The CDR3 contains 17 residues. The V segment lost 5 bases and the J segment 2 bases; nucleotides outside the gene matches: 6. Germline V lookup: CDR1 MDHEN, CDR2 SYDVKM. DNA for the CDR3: TGTGCCAGCAGTCCCGCGGGACTAGCGGGGACCTACAATGAGCAGTTCTTC. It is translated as CASSPAGLAGTYNEQFF.

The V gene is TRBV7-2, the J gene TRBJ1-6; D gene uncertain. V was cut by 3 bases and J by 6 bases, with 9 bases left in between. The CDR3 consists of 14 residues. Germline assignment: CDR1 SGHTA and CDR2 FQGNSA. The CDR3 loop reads CASSFQRTNSPLHF. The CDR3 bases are TGTGCCAGCAGCTTTCAACGGACTAATTCACCCCTCCACTTT.

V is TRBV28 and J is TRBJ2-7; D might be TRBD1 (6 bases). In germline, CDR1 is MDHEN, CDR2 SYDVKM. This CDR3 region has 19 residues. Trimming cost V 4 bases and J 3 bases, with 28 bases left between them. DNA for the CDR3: TGTGCCAGCAGTTCGATTTTCCACCAGACAGGTCAGAGGGACTACGAGCAGTACTTC. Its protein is CASSSIFHQTGQRDYEQYF.

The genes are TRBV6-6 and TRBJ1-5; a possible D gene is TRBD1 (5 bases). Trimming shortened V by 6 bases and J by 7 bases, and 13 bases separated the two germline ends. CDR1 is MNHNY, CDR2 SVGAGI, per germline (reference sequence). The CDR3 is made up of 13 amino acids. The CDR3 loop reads CASRAREGQPQHF. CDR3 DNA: TGTGCCAGCAGGGCCCGCGAGGGGCAGCCCCAGCATTTT.

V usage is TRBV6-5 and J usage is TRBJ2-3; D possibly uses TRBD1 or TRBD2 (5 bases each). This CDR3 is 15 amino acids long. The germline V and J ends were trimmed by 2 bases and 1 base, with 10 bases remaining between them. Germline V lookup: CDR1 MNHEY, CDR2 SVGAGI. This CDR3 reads CASSYGGSGTDTQYF. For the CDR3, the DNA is TGTGCCAGCAGTTACGGGGGTTCGGGCACAGATACGCAGTATTTT.

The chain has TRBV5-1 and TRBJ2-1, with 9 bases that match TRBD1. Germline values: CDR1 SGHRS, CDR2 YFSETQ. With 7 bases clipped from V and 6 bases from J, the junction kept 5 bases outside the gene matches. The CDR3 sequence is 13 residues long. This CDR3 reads CASRGTGINEQFF. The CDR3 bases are TGCGCCAGCCGGGGGACAGGGATCAATGAGCAGTTCTTC. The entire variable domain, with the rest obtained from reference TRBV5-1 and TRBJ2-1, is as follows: KAGVTQTPRYLIKTRGQQVTLSCSPISGHRSVSWYQQTPGQGLQFLFEYFSETQRNKGNFPGRFSGRQFSNSRSEMNVSTLELGDSALYLCASRGTGINEQFFGPGTRLTVL.

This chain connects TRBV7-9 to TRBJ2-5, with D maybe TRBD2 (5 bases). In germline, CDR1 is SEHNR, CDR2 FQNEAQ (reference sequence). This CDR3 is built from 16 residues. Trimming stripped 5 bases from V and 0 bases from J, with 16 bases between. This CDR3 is CASSLRGAVYQETQYF. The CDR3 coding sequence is TGTGCCAGCAGCCTACGGGGAGCGGTGTACCAAGAGACCCAGTACTTC. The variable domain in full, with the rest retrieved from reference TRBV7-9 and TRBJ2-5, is DTGVSQNPRHKITKRGQNVTFRCDPISEHNRLYWYRQTLGQGPEFLTYFQNEAQLEKSRLLSDRFSAERPKGSFSTLEIQRTEQGDSAMYLCASSLRGAVYQETQYFGPGTRLLVL.

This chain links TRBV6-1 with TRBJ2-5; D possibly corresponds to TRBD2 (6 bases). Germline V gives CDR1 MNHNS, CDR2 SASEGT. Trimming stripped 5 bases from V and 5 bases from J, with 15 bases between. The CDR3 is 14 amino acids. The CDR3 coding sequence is TGTGCCAGCAGTAAGGGGACTCTGAGGGAGACCCAGTACTTC. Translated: CASSKGTLRETQYF.

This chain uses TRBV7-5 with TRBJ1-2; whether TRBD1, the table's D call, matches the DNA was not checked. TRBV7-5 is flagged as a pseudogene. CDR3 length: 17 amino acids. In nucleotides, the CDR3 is TGTGCCAGCAGCCCATCGCCCTCAAGACAGGGGATCTATGGCTACACCTTC. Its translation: CASSPSPSRQGIYGYTF.

CDR3: CASSLYTDTQYF. The CDR3 DNA follows: TGTGCCAGTAGCCTTTACACAGATACGCAGTATTTT. The chain recombines TRBV19 with TRBJ2-3; D remains ambiguous. This CDR3 has 12 residues. The ends were cut back, 6 bases at V and 2 bases at J, with 6 bases in the middle. Germline V gene lookup returns CDR1 LNHDA and CDR2 SQIVND (reference sequence).

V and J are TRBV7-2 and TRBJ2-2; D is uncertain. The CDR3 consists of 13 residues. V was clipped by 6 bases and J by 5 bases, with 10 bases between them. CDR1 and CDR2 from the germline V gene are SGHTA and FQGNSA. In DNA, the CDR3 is TGTGCCAGCAGAACCAGAGAGACCGGGGAGCTGTTTTTT. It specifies CASRTRETGELFF.

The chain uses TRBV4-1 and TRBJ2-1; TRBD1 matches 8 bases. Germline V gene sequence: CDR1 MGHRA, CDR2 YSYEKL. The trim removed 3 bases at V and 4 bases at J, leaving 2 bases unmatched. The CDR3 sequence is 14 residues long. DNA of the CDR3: TGCGCCAGCAGCCATGGACAGGGTTACAATGAGCAGTTCTTC. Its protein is CASSHGQGYNEQFF.

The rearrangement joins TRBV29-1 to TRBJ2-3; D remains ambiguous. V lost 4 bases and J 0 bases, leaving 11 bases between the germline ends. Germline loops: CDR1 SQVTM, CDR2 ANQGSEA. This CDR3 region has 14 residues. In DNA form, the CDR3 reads TGCAGCGTTGGCGTCATTACTAGCACAGATACGCAGTATTTT. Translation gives CSVGVITSTDTQYF.

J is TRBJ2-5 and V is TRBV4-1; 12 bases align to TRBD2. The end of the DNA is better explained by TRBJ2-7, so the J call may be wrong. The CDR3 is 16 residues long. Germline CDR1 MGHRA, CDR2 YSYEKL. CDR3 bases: TGCGCCAGCAGCCCCCACCCTAGCGGGAGGGCCTACGAGCAGTACTTC. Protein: CASSPHPSGRAYEQYF.

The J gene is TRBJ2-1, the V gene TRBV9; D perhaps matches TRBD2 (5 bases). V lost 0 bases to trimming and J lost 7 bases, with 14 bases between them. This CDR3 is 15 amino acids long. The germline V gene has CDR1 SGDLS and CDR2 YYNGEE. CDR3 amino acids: CASSVAVGSQNEQFF. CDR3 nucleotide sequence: TGTGCCAGCAGCGTAGCGGTTGGGAGCCAGAATGAGCAGTTCTTC.

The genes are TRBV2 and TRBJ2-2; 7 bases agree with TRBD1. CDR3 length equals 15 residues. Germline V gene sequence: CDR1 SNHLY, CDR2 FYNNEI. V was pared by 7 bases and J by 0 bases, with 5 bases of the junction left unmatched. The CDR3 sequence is CASTRGTANTGELFF. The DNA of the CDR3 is TGTGCCAGCACTCGAGGGACAGCGAACACCGGGGAGCTGTTTTTT.

This CDR3 reads CASSFAGNYGYTF. DNA of the CDR3: TGCGCCAGCAGCTTCGCGGGAAACTATGGCTACACCTTC. This chain links TRBV5-1 with TRBJ1-2; no firm D call. The CDR3 extends over 13 amino acids. Trimming took off 2 bases at V and 2 bases at J, with 7 bases between the two ends. CDR1 and CDR2 from the germline V gene are SGHRS and YFSETQ.

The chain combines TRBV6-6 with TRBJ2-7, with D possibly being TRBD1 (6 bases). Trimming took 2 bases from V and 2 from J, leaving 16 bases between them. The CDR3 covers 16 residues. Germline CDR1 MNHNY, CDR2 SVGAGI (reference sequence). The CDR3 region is CASSYTGSANTYEQYF. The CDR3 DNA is TGTGCCAGCAGTTACACAGGGTCAGCTAACACCTACGAGCAGTACTTC.